This T cell receptor beta chain is from a study of cytomegalovirus exposure and HLA in healthy donors. About the research overall: The approximately 120 validation repertoires were reported in a later analysis to have been generated on the same platform as the approximately 700 first-cohort repertoires. Study findings and constraints: Researchers reported that a few CMV-associated chains were confirmed in vitro as CMV antigen-specific.

Germline V gene data show CDR1 as SGHAT and CDR2 as FQNNGV. The CDR3 length is 15 residues. Trimming cost V 8 bases and J 4 bases; bases outside gene matches: 12. The repertoire was sequenced with immunoSEQ multiplex PCR; TCRdb's copy has only in-frame clones and lacks some. Among some 59,000 clones, 85% to 90% were seen once, and the ten largest hold 15%. As to this clone: Its antigen is still unknown.

It was the approximately 130-subject validation cohort, separate from the roughly 700-subject first cohort, to which the donors belonged. The sample comprised PBMCs. This sequence was found in a young woman in good health and CMV-seronegative. V gene TRBV11-2 combines with J gene TRBJ2-3, with 7 nucleotides matching TRBD1. The CDR3 DNA reads TGTGCCAGCTACGGACAGGCAATCCGAGCAGATACGCAGTATTTT. This encodes CASYGQAIRADTQYF.